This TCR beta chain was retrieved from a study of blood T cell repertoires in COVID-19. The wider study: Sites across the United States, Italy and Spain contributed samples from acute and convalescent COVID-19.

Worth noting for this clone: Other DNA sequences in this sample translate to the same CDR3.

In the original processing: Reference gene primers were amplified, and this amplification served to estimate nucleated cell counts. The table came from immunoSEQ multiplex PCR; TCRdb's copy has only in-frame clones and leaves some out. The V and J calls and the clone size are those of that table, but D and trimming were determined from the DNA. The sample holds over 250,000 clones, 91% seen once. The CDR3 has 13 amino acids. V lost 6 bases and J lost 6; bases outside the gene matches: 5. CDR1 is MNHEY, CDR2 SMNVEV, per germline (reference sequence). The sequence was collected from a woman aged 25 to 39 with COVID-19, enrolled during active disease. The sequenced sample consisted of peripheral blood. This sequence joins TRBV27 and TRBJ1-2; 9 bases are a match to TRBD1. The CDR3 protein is CASSLQGADGYTF. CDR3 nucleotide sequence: TGTGCCAGCAGCCTACAGGGGGCGGATGGCTACACCTTC.